This is a list of T cell receptor beta chains from one sample in a study of shared clonotypes between healthy human individuals. Clones were sequenced by immunoSEQ multiplex PCR, and TCRdb holds only the in-frame ones, with some missing. Of about 380,000 clones in the sample, just over 95% are singletons; the top ten hold around 0.32%. Sequenced sample: memory CD8+ T cells sorted from blood. The receptors come from a man aged 25-45 years in good health. The CDR3 runs from the conserved cysteine through the conserved F or W. The D gene is left open where the match is weak. Where a row states a size, it is once, few, many or the class of an expanded clone; other rows omit it.

J: TRBJ2-7
size: -
V: TRBV5-4
D: TRBD1
length: 13
DNA: TGTGCCAGCAGCCGGACAGGGGCTGGCGAGCAGTACTTC
CDR3: CASSRTGAGEQYF

J: TRBJ2-7
size: -
V: TRBV6-6
D: -
length: 16
DNA: TGTGCCAGCAGTTACTCCGGATCCAGGGGCCCCTACGAGCAGTACTTC
CDR3: CASSYSGSRGPYEQYF

J: TRBJ2-7
size: -
V: TRBV30
D: -
length: 15
DNA: TGTGCCTGGAGTCCGCTCAGGACCCTCCACTACGAGCAGTACTTC
CDR3: CAWSPLRTLHYEQYF

J: TRBJ2-5
size: -
V: TRBV29-1
D: TRBD2
length: 13
DNA: TGCAGCGTTGGGCTAGCGGGAACGGAGACCCAGTACTTC
CDR3: CSVGLAGTETQYF

J: TRBJ2-3
size: -
V: TRBV29-1
D: -
length: 11
DNA: TGCAGCGTTTCGAGCACAGATACGCAGTATTTT
CDR3: CSVSSTDTQYF

J: TRBJ1-4
size: -
V: TRBV13
D: TRBD1
length: 14
DNA: TGTGCCAGCAGCTTAGGGACAGGGGTTGAAAAACTGTTTTTT
CDR3: CASSLGTGVEKLFF

J: TRBJ2-7
size: -
V: TRBV28
D: -
length: 13
DNA: TGTGCCAGCAGTTTATTGGGCAGATACGAGCAGTACTTC
CDR3: CASSLLGRYEQYF

J: TRBJ2-5
size: -
V: TRBV7-6
D: -
length: 12
DNA: TGTGCCAGCTCGGGGTGGGTAGAGACCCAGTACTTC
CDR3: CASSGWVETQYF

J: TRBJ2-1
size: -
V: TRBV2
D: -
length: 20
DNA: TGTGCCAGCGAGTTTTATACGACTAAGGTAGTGGGATCACCTGCGGGTGAGCAGTTCTTC
CDR3: CASEFYTTKVVGSPAGEQFF

J: TRBJ2-7
size: -
V: TRBV6-5
D: -
length: 15
DNA: TGTGCCAGCAGTTACTACGGGACAACCTCCTACGAGCAGTACTTC
CDR3: CASSYYGTTSYEQYF

J: TRBJ2-1
size: -
V: TRBV20-1
D: -
length: 11
DNA: TGCAGTGCGCCTAGTTACAATGAGCAGTTCTTC
CDR3: CSAPSYNEQFF

J: TRBJ2-1
size: -
V: TRBV5-1
D: TRBD2
length: 17
DNA: TGCGCCAGCAGCTTGGTCCAGGGAGGGCGGGAATTGGATGAGCAGTTCTTC
CDR3: CASSLVQGGRELDEQFF

J: TRBJ2-4
size: -
V: TRBV5-8
D: -
length: 15
DNA: TGTGCCAGCAGCTTGGGACTAAACGGAAAAAACATTCAGTACTTC
CDR3: CASSLGLNGKNIQYF

J: TRBJ2-7
size: -
V: TRBV27
D: -
length: 13
DNA: TGTGCCAGCAGTTTACTAAACTCCTACGAGCAGTACTTC
CDR3: CASSLLNSYEQYF

J: TRBJ2-7
size: -
V: TRBV6-1
D: -
length: 17
DNA: TGTGCCAGCAGTGAAGCGGATCGGTTGAGGTACGGTTACGAGCAGTACTTC
CDR3: CASSEADRLRYGYEQYF

J: TRBJ1-1
size: -
V: TRBV5-4
D: -
length: 14
DNA: TGTGCCAGCAGCTCTCTCATCCCGAACACTGAAGCTTTCTTT
CDR3: CASSSLIPNTEAFF

J: TRBJ1-2
size: -
V: TRBV28
D: -
length: 16
DNA: TGTGCCAGCAGGCGCCTTTCTGGGAAGATTACCCATGGCTACACCTTC
CDR3: CASRRLSGKITHGYTF

J: TRBJ2-3
size: -
V: TRBV11-2
D: TRBD2
length: 16
DNA: TGTGCCAGCAGCTTGAGGGGACTAGGGCACACAGATACGCAGTATTTT
CDR3: CASSLRGLGHTDTQYF

J: TRBJ2-1
size: -
V: TRBV4-1
D: TRBD2
length: 14
DNA: TGCGCCAGCAGCCAAGATTGGACTAGCAATGAGCAGTTCTTC
CDR3: CASSQDWTSNEQFF

J: TRBJ2-7
size: -
V: TRBV10-3
D: TRBD2
length: 14
DNA: TGTGCCATCAGTGAGAGCGGGAGACCCTACGAGCAGTACTTC
CDR3: CAISESGRPYEQYF

J: TRBJ1-2
size: -
V: TRBV5-6
D: -
length: 14
DNA: TGTGCCAGCTCAGCTAAGCAGTATGGCTATGGCTACACCTTC
CDR3: CASSAKQYGYGYTF

J: TRBJ2-7
size: -
V: TRBV10-1
D: TRBD2
length: 12
DNA: TGCGCCAGCAGTGATGGGGGGGACGAGCAGTACTTC
CDR3: CASSDGGDEQYF

J: TRBJ1-6
size: -
V: TRBV18
D: TRBD1
length: 15
DNA: TGTGCCAGCTCACCATCCCAGGGGGCTTTTTCACCCCTCCACTTT
CDR3: CASSPSQGAFSPLHF

J: TRBJ1-4
size: -
V: TRBV19
D: -
length: 14
DNA: TGTGCCAGTACCTCAAGGGACGTGGTAGAAAAACTGTTTTTT
CDR3: CASTSRDVVEKLFF

J: TRBJ2-5
size: -
V: TRBV6-6
D: TRBD2
length: 14
DNA: TGTGCCAGCATTCGGAGCGGGATAACGGAGACCCAGTACTTC
CDR3: CASIRSGITETQYF

J: TRBJ1-4
size: -
V: TRBV6-6
D: -
length: 15
DNA: TGTGCCAGCAGTCTTAGGGGGTTCCGGGGAGAAAAACTGTTTTTT
CDR3: CASSLRGFRGEKLFF

J: TRBJ2-3
size: -
V: TRBV5-4
D: TRBD2
length: 18
DNA: TGTGCCAGCCGGACTAGCGGGAGACCTCGAGGGGGCACAGATACGCAGTATTTT
CDR3: CASRTSGRPRGGTDTQYF

J: TRBJ2-1
size: -
V: TRBV5-1
D: -
length: 14
DNA: TGCGCCAGCAGCTCTGCCATGGGCGACAATGAGCAGTTCTTC
CDR3: CASSSAMGDNEQFF

J: TRBJ1-5
size: -
V: TRBV18
D: -
length: 13
DNA: TGTGCCAGCTCTCCAGGGGGCAATCAGCCCCAGCATTTT
CDR3: CASSPGGNQPQHF

J: TRBJ2-1
size: -
V: TRBV18
D: TRBD2
length: 14
DNA: TGTGCCAGCTCACCACAGCTAGCGGACAATGAGCAGTTCTTC
CDR3: CASSPQLADNEQFF

J: TRBJ2-6
size: -
V: TRBV15
D: -
length: 17
DNA: TGTGCCACCAGCAGAGGACAAGGCCATTCTGGGGCCAACGTCCTGACTTTC
CDR3: CATSRGQGHSGANVLTF

J: TRBJ2-7
size: -
V: TRBV6-6
D: -
length: 15
DNA: TGTGCCAGCAGAGGACCGGGACCACGCTCCTACGAGCAGTACTTC
CDR3: CASRGPGPRSYEQYF

J: TRBJ2-5
size: -
V: TRBV5-1
D: TRBD2
length: 13
DNA: TGCGCCAGCAGCTTGAGCGGGAGAGAGACCCAGTACTTC
CDR3: CASSLSGRETQYF

J: TRBJ2-2
size: -
V: TRBV28
D: TRBD1
length: 16
DNA: TGTGCCAGCAGTGCCCCCGGACAGGTTATGACCGGGGAGCTGTTTTTT
CDR3: CASSAPGQVMTGELFF

J: TRBJ2-3
size: -
V: TRBV9
D: -
length: 15
DNA: TGTGCCAGCAGCGTAGTGACGACAAGCACAGATACGCAGTATTTT
CDR3: CASSVVTTSTDTQYF

J: TRBJ1-4
size: once
V: TRBV28
D: -
length: 16
DNA: TGTGCCAGCAGTTTATGGGGATCAGGGACTAATGAAAAACTGTTTTTT
CDR3: CASSLWGSGTNEKLFF

J: TRBJ1-5
size: -
V: TRBV2
D: -
length: 13
DNA: TGTGCCAGCAGTGACGAGGGCTTTCAGCCCCAGCATTTT
CDR3: CASSDEGFQPQHF

J: TRBJ1-5
size: -
V: TRBV9
D: -
length: 14
DNA: TGTGCCAGCAGCGTAGAAGACAGTAATCAGCCCCAGCATTTT
CDR3: CASSVEDSNQPQHF

J: TRBJ2-1
size: -
V: TRBV5-6
D: -
length: 14
DNA: TGTGCCAGCAGCTTCGGGAATACCTACAATGAGCAGTTCTTC
CDR3: CASSFGNTYNEQFF

J: TRBJ1-6
size: -
V: TRBV30
D: -
length: 14
DNA: TGTGCCTGGAACGAGCCGGGCTGGAATTCACCCCTCCACTTT
CDR3: CAWNEPGWNSPLHF

J: TRBJ1-2
size: once
V: TRBV29-1
D: -
length: 18
DNA: TGCAGCGTACATATCCCAGGGGCAGAATACGGAGCTAACTATGGCTACACCTTC
CDR3: CSVHIPGAEYGANYGYTF

J: TRBJ2-7
size: once
V: TRBV9
D: TRBD1
length: 14
DNA: TGTGCCAGCAGCCGACAGGGGGGCTCCTACGAGCAGTACTTC
CDR3: CASSRQGGSYEQYF

J: TRBJ2-1
size: -
V: TRBV7-9
D: -
length: 15
DNA: TGTGCCAGCAGCTTAGAGGCGCGCTCGGGGAATGAGCAGTTCTTC
CDR3: CASSLEARSGNEQFF

J: TRBJ1-5
size: -
V: TRBV10-3
D: -
length: 14
DNA: TGTGCCATCAGTGAGAGGCAGGGGCAAGAGCCCCAGCATTTT
CDR3: CAISERQGQEPQHF

J: TRBJ2-3
size: -
V: TRBV7-9
D: TRBD2
length: 15
DNA: TGTGCCAGCAGCCGGAGCGGGAGGAGCACAGATACGCAGTATTTT
CDR3: CASSRSGRSTDTQYF

J: TRBJ2-5
size: -
V: TRBV13
D: -
length: 11
DNA: TGTGCCAGCAGCTTAAAAGAGACCCAGTACTTC
CDR3: CASSLKETQYF

J: TRBJ2-1
size: -
V: TRBV30
D: TRBD2
length: 16
DNA: TGTGCCTGGACTGTGTCCCCGACTAGCGGTGACAATGAGCAGTTCTTC
CDR3: CAWTVSPTSGDNEQFF

J: TRBJ2-1
size: few
V: TRBV21-1
D: -
length: 13
DNA: TGTGCCAGCCCCTACCTAGAGCTCAATGAGCAGTTCTTC
CDR3: CASPYLELNEQFF

J: TRBJ2-4
size: -
V: TRBV21-1
D: -
length: 12
DNA: TGTGCCAGCAGCGTAAGGGAGGGACACCTTGACTTC
CDR3: CASSVREGHLDF

J: TRBJ1-1
size: once
V: TRBV10-1
D: -
length: 13
DNA: TGCGCCAGCAGTGAGTCGAGGGGAGGCGAAGCTTTCTTT
CDR3: CASSESRGGEAFF

J: TRBJ2-7
size: -
V: TRBV5-6
D: TRBD1
length: 15
DNA: TGTGCCAGCAGCCGTGGGACAGGGCTCACCTACGAGCAGTACTTC
CDR3: CASSRGTGLTYEQYF

J: TRBJ2-1
size: -
V: TRBV29-1
D: -
length: 15
DNA: TGCAGCGTTGGAAGGACAGGGAGGGTCAACAATGAGCAGTTCTTC
CDR3: CSVGRTGRVNNEQFF

J: TRBJ2-1
size: -
V: TRBV5-1
D: -
length: 13
DNA: TGCGCCAGCTCTAGCTCTGGGTACAATGAGCAGTTCTTC
CDR3: CASSSSGYNEQFF

J: TRBJ1-1
size: -
V: TRBV10-3
D: -
length: 15
DNA: TGTGCCATCAGTGAGCCCGGGGCCCTGAACACTGAAGCTTTCTTT
CDR3: CAISEPGALNTEAFF

J: TRBJ2-1
size: -
V: TRBV9
D: TRBD2
length: 15
DNA: TGTGCCAGCAGCGTTAGGCTAGCGGAGTACAATGAGCAGTTCTTC
CDR3: CASSVRLAEYNEQFF

J: TRBJ2-2
size: -
V: TRBV5-1
D: TRBD2
length: 15
DNA: TGCGCCAGCAGCCGGACTAGCGGGAACACCGGGGAGCTGTTTTTT
CDR3: CASSRTSGNTGELFF

J: TRBJ1-5
size: -
V: TRBV7-3
D: TRBD1
length: 13
DNA: TGTGCCAGCAGCTTATCCAGGGGGCAGCCCCAGCATTTT
CDR3: CASSLSRGQPQHF